A selection of T cell receptor beta chains follows, all from one sample in a study of T cell responses to AZD1222 COVID-19 vaccine. TCRdb keeps only in-frame clones here, not all; method: immunoSEQ multiplex PCR. The data contain over 130,000 clones, about nine tenths of them singletons. The sample here was peripheral blood, taken 28 days after the second AZD1222 dose. All receptors come from an adult who received the AZD1222 COVID-19 vaccine. Both conserved end residues are part of each CDR3.

v_call,j_call,cdr3_aa
TRBV7-9,TRBJ2-3,CASVGQRADTQYF
TRBV6-1,TRBJ1-6,CASSENRAKNSPLHF
TRBV6-5,TRBJ1-2,CASFREPINGYTF
TRBV6-5,TRBJ2-3,CATLAGTGPPDTQYF
TRBV18,TRBJ1-2,CASSPSFAEYGYTF
TRBV7-9,TRBJ2-5,CASSDALGQGAFRETQYF
TRBV10-1,TRBJ2-3,CASSEIGTSVRTDTQYF
TRBV18,TRBJ1-1,CASSPLPGTALNTEAFF
TRBV6-5,TRBJ1-2,CASRGGFSLGYTF
TRBV11-2,TRBJ1-5,CASSLARGNQPQHF
TRBV7-2,TRBJ1-5,CASSSVPGQIRGNQPQHF
TRBV5-1,TRBJ1-1,CASSQDSLNTEAFF
TRBV30,TRBJ1-2,CAWRRTGFVGYTF
TRBV3-1/TRBV3-2,TRBJ1-3,CASSQAAAEAGNTIYF
TRBV6-1,TRBJ2-7,CASSESATPSYEQYF
TRBV21-1,TRBJ1-5,CASSKGRYLRLSGPQHF
TRBV27,TRBJ2-7,CASSLVVTGRSYEQYF
TRBV19,TRBJ1-4,CASKGPRDIYNEKLFF
TRBV3-1/TRBV3-2,TRBJ2-1,CASSQDGRSEQFF
TRBV6-5,TRBJ1-5,CASSYSGGSGPQHF
TRBV7-6,TRBJ2-2,CASSDRLAGGAGELFF
TRBV16,TRBJ2-7,CASSHVTISYEQYF
TRBV19,TRBJ1-5,CASGNRGWDSNQPQHF
TRBV10-3,TRBJ2-6,CAISRGPGANVLTF
TRBV9,TRBJ1-3,CASSVGQLRSGNTIYF
TRBV2,TRBJ1-1,CASRNRITQGTEAFF
TRBV12-3/TRBV12-4,TRBJ2-5,CASTMRETQYF
TRBV7-9,TRBJ2-2,CASSFAAQMNTGELFF
TRBV27,TRBJ1-4,CASSPDRGKLFF
TRBV9,TRBJ1-1,CASSDGTGQAAFF
TRBV6-6,TRBJ1-2,CASSRTGIGANYGYTF
TRBV11-2,TRBJ1-2,CASSLTPGQVHGYTF
TRBV9,TRBJ2-2,CASSVKEPTGELFF
TRBV5-4,TRBJ1-2,CASSTVPGQSDGYTF
TRBV28,TRBJ1-1,CASSLNEAFF
TRBV15,TRBJ1-5,CATSRDPGHNQPQHF
TRBV6-7,TRBJ1-1,CASTRGAVGTEAFF
TRBV20-1,TRBJ1-2,CSARSYGYTF
TRBV21-1,TRBJ2-5,CASSKDDRDIFQETQYF
TRBV24-1,TRBJ1-2,CATSDPTYGYTF
TRBV18,TRBJ2-1,CASSPGQNEQFF
TRBV2,TRBJ1-6,CASSEPGRSNSLHF
TRBV4-1,TRBJ2-1,CASSLQGREQFF
TRBV27,TRBJ1-2,CASSSGYLYGYTF
TRBV27,TRBJ2-5,CASSFLGKETQYF
TRBV5-6,TRBJ2-5,CASSLGVAGETQYF
TRBV10-2,TRBJ1-1,CASIGETDTEAFF
TRBV5-5,TRBJ1-4,CASSSAAGPNEKLFF
TRBV29-1,TRBJ1-1,CSVALTGKMTEAFF